This T cell receptor (beta chain) was captured in a study of shared clonotypes between healthy human individuals. The method was immunoSEQ multiplex PCR; TCRdb's version includes in-frame clones alone and lacks a portion of them. Among about 2,500,000 clones, around 90% were seen once, and the ten largest hold around 0.14%. Trimming cost V 4 bases and J 8 bases; bases outside gene matches: 6. Germline CDR1 SGHDT, CDR2 YYEEEE. The CDR3 is 13 amino acids. Sequencing input: naive CD4+ T cells sorted from blood. Subset meaning: CD45RA+ positively selected. The chain carries TRBV5-6 and TRBJ1-2; 9 bases line up with TRBD1. This TCR came from a man aged 18 to 29 in good health. The CDR3 loop is CASSIGTGPGYTF. The CDR3 nucleotides are TGTGCCAGCAGCATCGGGACAGGGCCAGGCTACACCTTC.